The rows below give T cell receptor beta chains drawn from one sample of a study of T cells in Graves' hyperthyroidism and ophthalmopathy. TCRdb used MiXCR to reprocess the multiplex PCR reads, holding one entry per CDR3 protein. The sample includes 300,000 to 400,000 distinct CDR3 sequences, around 20% of them seen just once. Specimen: blood. These receptors were obtained from a woman aged 45-65 years with Graves' hyperthyroidism. Each CDR3 is given with its conserved first and last residue. D genes are given only for firm matches. Not all rows give a size; the values are once, few, many and, for expanded clones, a class.

D gene: TRBD2; J gene: TRBJ2-1; clone size: many; V gene: TRBV2; CDR3 protein: CASRASGGQSSYNEQFF; CDR3 DNA: TGTGCCAGCAGGGCTAGCGGGGGTCAAAGCTCCTACAATGAGCAGTTCTTC
D gene: .; J gene: TRBJ2-6; clone size: .; V gene: TRBV15; CDR3 protein: CATSRGSGTGANVLTF; CDR3 DNA: TGTGCCACCAGCAGAGGTTCGGGGACTGGGGCCAACGTCCTGACTTTC
D gene: .; J gene: TRBJ1-1; clone size: many; V gene: TRBV5-8; CDR3 protein: CASSPGPPKDTEAFF; CDR3 DNA: TGTGCCAGCAGCCCGGGCCCTCCTAAGGACACTGAAGCTTTCTTT
D gene: .; J gene: TRBJ2-1; clone size: few; V gene: TRBV5-6; CDR3 protein: CASSLVRRDEQFF; CDR3 DNA: TGTGCCAGCAGCTTGGTTCGCCGGGATGAGCAGTTCTTC
D gene: TRBD1; J gene: TRBJ1-6; clone size: few; V gene: TRBV5-8; CDR3 protein: CASSDPSIQGALHF; CDR3 DNA: TGTGCCAGCAGTGACCCGTCAATACAGGGGGCCCTCCACTTT
D gene: TRBD1; J gene: TRBJ1-4; clone size: few; V gene: TRBV19; CDR3 protein: CASSTRQGAREKLFF; CDR3 DNA: TGTGCCAGTAGTACCAGACAGGGGGCAAGGGAAAAACTGTTTTTT
D gene: TRBD2; J gene: TRBJ2-1; clone size: many; V gene: TRBV5-1; CDR3 protein: CASRPLAGGSNEQFF; CDR3 DNA: TGCGCCAGCCGCCCCTTGGCGGGAGGTAGTAATGAGCAGTTCTTC
D gene: .; J gene: TRBJ2-2; clone size: few; V gene: TRBV20-1; CDR3 protein: CSAGGRQGPNTGELFF; CDR3 DNA: TGCAGTGCTGGGGGGAGACAGGGCCCTAACACCGGGGAGCTGTTTTTT
D gene: TRBD2; J gene: TRBJ2-7; clone size: many; V gene: TRBV6-1; CDR3 protein: CASSGSSGRTDYEQYF; CDR3 DNA: TGTGCCAGCAGCGGTTCAAGCGGGAGGACCGATTACGAGCAGTACTTC
D gene: TRBD2; J gene: TRBJ2-3; clone size: .; V gene: TRBV10-3; CDR3 protein: CAITPGTSGSLDTQYF; CDR3 DNA: TGTGCCATCACACCTGGGACTAGCGGGAGTTTGGATACGCAGTATTTT
D gene: TRBD2; J gene: TRBJ2-7; clone size: many; V gene: TRBV6-1; CDR3 protein: CASSGGTSARGEQYF; CDR3 DNA: TGTGCCAGCAGTGGTGGGACTAGCGCCCGGGGCGAGCAGTACTTC
D gene: TRBD1; J gene: TRBJ2-5; clone size: few; V gene: TRBV14; CDR3 protein: CASSQPGGTQYF; CDR3 DNA: TGTGCCAGCAGCCAACCAGGGGGGACCCAGTACTTC
D gene: TRBD1; J gene: TRBJ2-7; clone size: many; V gene: TRBV7-2; CDR3 protein: CASSPGQVASRRYF; CDR3 DNA: TGTGCCAGCAGCCCCGGACAGGTGGCTTCAAGGCGGTACTTC
D gene: TRBD1; J gene: TRBJ1-5; clone size: .; V gene: TRBV6-9; CDR3 protein: CASSYSKGADQPQHF; CDR3 DNA: TGTGCCAGCAGTTACTCGAAGGGGGCGGATCAGCCCCAGCATTTT
D gene: .; J gene: TRBJ2-1; clone size: .; V gene: TRBV3-1; CDR3 protein: CASSRWTVTSYNEQFF; CDR3 DNA: TGTGCCAGCAGCCGATGGACAGTAACCTCCTACAATGAGCAGTTCTTC
D gene: TRBD2; J gene: TRBJ2-1; clone size: .; V gene: TRBV4-1; CDR3 protein: CASSQDSGGPLGEQFF; CDR3 DNA: TGCGCCAGCAGCCAAGACAGCGGGGGGCCCTTAGGAGAGCAGTTCTTC
D gene: TRBD1; J gene: TRBJ2-5; clone size: .; V gene: TRBV9; CDR3 protein: CASSVGTGGLETQYF; CDR3 DNA: TGTGCCAGCAGCGTGGGGACAGGGGGCCTGGAGACCCAGTACTTC
D gene: TRBD1; J gene: TRBJ2-5; clone size: many; V gene: TRBV14; CDR3 protein: CASSQSRGQETQYF; CDR3 DNA: TGTGCCAGCAGCCAAAGCAGGGGGCAGGAGACCCAGTACTTC
D gene: TRBD1; J gene: TRBJ2-2; clone size: .; V gene: TRBV27; CDR3 protein: CASRPGQVNTGELFF; CDR3 DNA: TGTGCCAGCAGGCCTGGACAGGTGAACACCGGGGAGCTGTTTTTT
D gene: .; J gene: TRBJ1-1; clone size: .; V gene: TRBV2; CDR3 protein: CASSLGTGVTWGTEAFF; CDR3 DNA: TGTGCCAGCAGCCTCGGGACGGGGGTAACTTGGGGCACTGAAGCTTTCTTT